Each of the 25 T cell receptor beta chains below was sequenced from the same sample in a study of cytomegalovirus exposure and HLA in healthy donors. PCR involved 60 Vbeta and 13 Jbeta primers. The repertoire was sequenced with immunoSEQ multiplex PCR; TCRdb's copy has only in-frame clones and lacks some. This table has around 190,000 clones, around 85% appearing once. Sequencing used PBMCs. The receptors were sampled from a woman aged 45-59 years in good health and CMV-seronegative.

In its sample, this clone was seen once. The chain joins TRBV28 to TRBJ2-1, with 9 bases matching TRBD2. V trimming: 4 bases; J trimming: 4 bases; junction bases outside the gene matches: 5. Germline V gene sequence: CDR1 MDHEN, CDR2 SYDVKM. This CDR3 has 15 amino acids. The CDR3 DNA sequence: TGTGCCAGCAGTTCCGGGACTAGCCGTTACAATGAGCAGTTCTTC. Amino acid sequence: CASSSGTSRYNEQFF.

The chain employs TRBV29-1 and TRBJ2-1, with unresolved D. The CDR3 consists of 14 residues. Trimming took off 3 bases at V and 0 bases at J, with 9 bases between the two ends. Looked up from germline, CDR1 is SQVTM and CDR2 is ANQGSEA. The CDR3 bases are TGCAGCGTTGATGAGGATCGCTCCTACAATGAGCAGTTCTTC. Translating it yields CSVDEDRSYNEQFF.

The chain recombines TRBV7-9 with TRBJ2-7, with a weak D call TRBD2 (6 bases). The CDR3 is 15 amino acids. Germline CDR1 reads SEHNR; CDR2 reads FQNEAQ (reference sequence). With 0 bases removed from V and 3 bases from J, the gap between germline ends came to 12 bases. The CDR3: CASSLARELRYEQYF. CDR3 nucleotides: TGTGCCAGCAGCTTAGCGCGGGAACTCCGCTACGAGCAGTACTTC.

The chain has TRBV28 and TRBJ1-1, with 11 bases fitting TRBD1. V lost 4 bases to trimming and J lost 5 bases; unmatched junction nucleotides: 6. The CDR3 length is 15 residues. CDR1 and CDR2 (germline): MDHEN, SYDVKM. As DNA, the CDR3 is TGTGCCAGCAGTTCGGGACAGGGGGAGACAACTGAAGCTTTCTTT. Protein: CASSSGQGETTEAFF.

The chain couples TRBV19 to TRBJ2-1; 7 nucleotides match TRBD2. The CDR3 is made up of 16 amino acids. Germline V gene sequence: CDR1 LNHDA, CDR2 SQIVND (reference sequence). The trim removed 1 base at V and 4 bases at J, leaving 7 bases unmatched. In DNA, the CDR3 is TGTGCCAGTAGTATAGTGGGGGGAGGGGCTTACAATGAGCAGTTCTTC. Protein sequence: CASSIVGGGAYNEQFF.

The J gene is TRBJ2-1, the V gene TRBV5-4, with 13 bases that match TRBD2. The V gene's germline CDR1 is SGHNT and CDR2 YYREEE (reference sequence). The CDR3 has 15 amino acids. Unmatched junction bases numbered 5, after V lost 4 bases and J lost 7 bases. The CDR3 sequence is CASSIRTSGGNEQFF. In DNA form, the CDR3 reads TGTGCCAGCAGCATCCGGACTAGCGGGGGAAATGAGCAGTTCTTC.

J is TRBJ2-7 and V is TRBV30, with a tentative D call TRBD1 (6 bases). V lost 7 bases, J lost 3 bases, and 19 bases lay in between. This CDR3 spans 14 amino acids. Looked up from germline, CDR1 is GTSNPN and CDR2 is SVGIG (reference sequence). The chain's CDR3 is CASRTVPKDYEQYF. The CDR3 nucleotides are TGTGCCTCGCGGACAGTCCCCAAGGACTACGAGCAGTACTTC.

J is TRBJ1-2 and V is TRBV5-4, with 8 bases lining up with TRBD1. V was clipped by 1 base and J by 9 bases; unmatched bases: 11. The germline CDR1 and CDR2 sequences are SGHNT and YYREEE (reference sequence). This CDR3 comprises 15 residues. The DNA for the CDR3 is TGTGCCAGCAGCTTGCGCTCTACAGGGGGTAGGAGCTACACCTTC. Translating gives CASSLRSTGGRSYTF.

The V call is TRBV25-1, the J call TRBJ2-1; 7 bases are shared with TRBD2. The CDR3 is 16 amino acids. V lost 2 bases and J lost 6; bases outside the gene matches: 10. CDR1 and CDR2 (germline): MGHDK, SYGVNS. The CDR3 loop is CASSEPEWEGVNEQFF. CDR3 DNA sequence: TGTGCCAGCAGTGAACCTGAGTGGGAGGGTGTCAATGAGCAGTTCTTC.

This clone was detected a few times. The chain employs TRBV10-1 and TRBJ2-3; D not certain. The ends were cut back, 6 bases at V and 2 bases at J, with 12 bases in the middle. The germline gives CDR1 WNHNN, CDR2 SYGVQD (reference sequence). The CDR3 loop spans 14 amino acids. The CDR3 DNA reads TGCGCCAGCAGCCCCACCCGACACACAGATACGCAGTATTTT. Amino acids: CASSPTRHTDTQYF.

The chain combines TRBV18 with TRBJ2-2; the D gene is possibly TRBD1 (5 bases). V lost 0 bases and J lost 0, with 8 bases in between. Germline assignment: CDR1 KGHSH and CDR2 LQKENI. The CDR3 loop spans 16 amino acids. DNA of the CDR3: TGTGCCAGCTCACCACCGAACAGGCCGAACACCGGGGAGCTGTTTTTT. This sequence encodes CASSPPNRPNTGELFF.

This clone was recorded once. V and J are TRBV5-1 and TRBJ2-7, with 7 bases identical to TRBD2. Germline V gives CDR1 SGHRS, CDR2 YFSETQ. The V gene end was trimmed by 4 bases and the J gene end by 0 bases; junction bases not matched to a gene: 4. The CDR3 loop spans 14 amino acids. In DNA, the CDR3 is TGCGCCAGCAGCCCCACTAGCGTCTCCTACGAGCAGTACTTC. Protein sequence: CASSPTSVSYEQYF. Together with reference TRBV5-1 and TRBJ2-7, the CDR3 gives the full variable domain: KAGVTQTPRYLIKTRGQQVTLSCSPISGHRSVSWYQQTPGQGLQFLFEYFSETQRNKGNFPGRFSGRQFSNSRSEMNVSTLELGDSALYLCASSPTSVSYEQYFGPGTRLTVT.

The chain links TRBV4-2 to TRBJ2-2, with a possible D match to TRBD1 (5 bases). Germline CDR1 reads LGHNA; CDR2 reads YNFKEQ. Deletions cut 0 bases from V and 9 bases from J, with 8 bases between. This CDR3 has 13 residues. Here the CDR3 reads CASSQDQGRELFF. DNA for the CDR3: TGTGCCAGCAGCCAAGACCAGGGTCGGGAGCTGTTTTTT.

This clone was recorded once. The V gene is TRBV6-5, the J gene TRBJ2-1; the D gene is possibly TRBD2 (5 bases). Trimming pared 6 bases from V and 6 bases from J, leaving 15 bases between. Germline V gives CDR1 MNHEY, CDR2 SVGAGI. This CDR3 spans 14 amino acids. The CDR3 DNA sequence: TGTGCCAGCAGGTTAGCAATAGGAGGCAATGAGCAGTTCTTC. Its translation: CASRLAIGGNEQFF.

The chain couples TRBV10-3 to TRBJ1-5; D remains ambiguous. This CDR3 is 15 amino acids long. V lost 0 bases and J 7 bases, leaving 13 bases between the germline ends. CDR1 is ENHRY and CDR2 is SYGVKD in the germline V gene. The CDR3 sequence is CAISESTGVGQPQHF. The CDR3 nucleotides are TGTGCCATCAGTGAGTCGACCGGGGTCGGCCAGCCCCAGCATTTT.

The V gene is TRBV7-3, the J gene TRBJ2-5; 9 nucleotides align to TRBD2. With the DNA end fitting TRBJ2-7 better, the J assignment may be wrong. Germline values: CDR1 SGHTA, CDR2 FQGTGA. This CDR3 contains 15 residues. CDR3 loop: CASSSRLADSYEQYF. The CDR3 DNA reads TGTGCCAGCAGCTCCCGACTAGCGGACTCCTACGAGCAGTACTTC.

This clone appeared a single time. This chain uses TRBV2 with TRBJ2-3; 16 bases match TRBD2. The CDR3 totals 20 residues. The germline gives CDR1 SNHLY, CDR2 FYNNEI. Trimming cost V 6 bases and J 2 bases; bases outside gene matches: 14. In DNA form, the CDR3 reads TGTGCCAGCAGAACCGGGACTAGCGGGAGGGCGGTCTTCCCCACAGATACGCAGTATTTT. Encoded protein: CASRTGTSGRAVFPTDTQYF.

The rearrangement links TRBV28 to TRBJ2-3; 14 bases map to TRBD2. The CDR3 runs to 14 residues. After removal of 6 bases from V and 4 bases from J, the junction contained 0 bases not matched to a gene. Germline assignment: CDR1 MDHEN and CDR2 SYDVKM. The CDR3 DNA reads TGTGCCAGCAGGGGACTAGCGGGAGCAGATACGCAGTATTTT. This translates into CASRGLAGADTQYF. Full variable domain (outside the CDR3, taken from reference TRBV28 and TRBJ2-3): DVKVTQSSRYLVKRTGEKVFLECVQDMDHENMFWYRQDPGLGLRLIYFSYDVKMKEKGDIPEGYSVSREKKERFSLILESASTNQTSMYLCASRGLAGADTQYFGPGTRLTVL.

The J gene is TRBJ1-3, the V gene TRBV18; D may be TRBD1 (5 bases). This CDR3 has 16 amino acids. CDR1 and CDR2 (germline): KGHSH, LQKENI. Trimming cost V 3 bases and J 7 bases, with 19 bases left between them. CDR3 sequence: CASSPGEGLFGNTIYF. CDR3 nucleotides: TGTGCCAGCTCACCCGGCGAGGGACTATTTGGGAACACCATATATTTT.

Regarding this clone: Other nucleotide sequences in the sample specify the same CDR3. The chain employs TRBV19 and TRBJ1-1; D is possibly TRBD1 (6 bases). The V end was cut by 5 bases, the J end by 1 base, with 11 bases between. CDR1 LNHDA and CDR2 SQIVND come from the germline V gene (reference sequence). CDR3 length: 14 residues. The CDR3 coding sequence is TGTGCCAGTAGTTCCAGACAGGCGAACACTGAAGCTTTCTTT. This gives the protein CASSSRQANTEAFF. The entire variable domain, with the rest obtained from reference TRBV19 and TRBJ1-1, is as follows: DGGITQSPKYLFRKEGQNVTLSCEQNLNHDAMYWYRQDPGQGLRLIYYSQIVNDFQKGDIAEGYSVSREKKESFPLTVTSAQKNPTAFYLCASSSRQANTEAFFGQGTRLTVV.

There are a few counts of this clone. The chain has TRBV4-3 and TRBJ1-2; D is possibly TRBD1 (5 bases). Deletions cut 0 bases from V and 4 bases from J, with 15 bases between. This CDR3 has 16 amino acids. Germline CDR1 and CDR2: LGHNA and YSLEER. CDR3 bases: TGCGCCAGCAGCCAAGATTGGACGCAGGGCCGCTATGGCTACACCTTC. This codes for CASSQDWTQGRYGYTF.

This rearrangement joins TRBV6-5 to TRBJ1-1, with no clear D. Germline V CDR1 and CDR2: MNHEY, SVGAGI. The V and J ends lost 5 bases and 0 bases respectively, with 13 bases between them. The CDR3 runs to 15 residues. The CDR3 spells CASSAAGLMNTEAFF. Written as DNA, the CDR3 is TGTGCCAGCAGTGCCGCGGGCCTCATGAACACTGAAGCTTTCTTT.

This chain links TRBV5-1 with TRBJ2-7; D may be TRBD1 (6 bases). Trimming took 0 bases from V and 4 from J, leaving 14 bases between them. Germline V gene data show CDR1 as SGHRS and CDR2 as YFSETQ. CDR3 length: 15 amino acids. The CDR3 loop reads CASSLGRGDRYEQYF. CDR3 sequence (DNA): TGCGCCAGCAGCTTGGGCCGAGGAGACAGGTACGAGCAGTACTTC.

J is TRBJ1-2 and V is TRBV5-6; no clear D gene. The germline CDR1 and CDR2 sequences are SGHDT and YYEEEE. CDR3 length equals 14 residues. Trimming took 1 base from V and 0 from J, leaving 7 bases between them. CDR3 sequence: CASSLWQANYGYTF. CDR3 DNA: TGTGCCAGCAGCTTGTGGCAGGCTAACTATGGCTACACCTTC.

Only one count was recorded for this clone. The chain uses TRBV29-1 and TRBJ2-3; TRBD2 matches at 7 bases. CDR1 and CDR2 (germline): SQVTM, ANQGSEA. V lost 4 bases to trimming and J lost 6 bases; unmatched junction nucleotides: 10. The CDR3 is 14 residues long. The CDR3 region is CSVGTRSVVDTQYF. The DNA for the CDR3 is TGCAGCGTTGGGACTAGATCAGTCGTCGATACGCAGTATTTT.